The 11 T cell receptor beta chains presented below share a single source sample, sequenced in a study of PD-1 blockade in mismatch repair-deficient tumors. Assay used: immunoSEQ multiplex PCR; TCRdb lists only in-frame clones, some missing. The sample lists about 40,000 clones; roughly three quarters were seen once. Sample: peripheral blood, taken 4 weeks after starting pembrolizumab. The receptors were gathered from an adult with mismatch repair-deficient cancer.

The chain has TRBV11-2 and TRBJ2-3; D remains unclear. This CDR3 contains 16 residues. CDR1 SGHAT and CDR2 FQNNGV come from the germline V gene. Trimming pared 2 bases from V and 2 bases from J, leaving 14 bases between. The CDR3 loop reads CASSLYERWDTDTQYF. Here the CDR3 DNA reads TGTGCCAGCAGCTTATATGAGCGATGGGACACAGATACGCAGTATTTT.

V and J are TRBV5-8 and TRBJ1-3; D perhaps matches TRBD1 (5 bases). The CDR3 is 13 amino acids. The V end was cut by 3 bases, the J end by 7 bases, with 11 bases between. In germline, CDR1 is SGHTS, CDR2 YDEGEE. The CDR3 DNA reads TGTGCCAGCAGCTCGGCCGGGGGGAACACCATATATTTT. Translation: CASSSAGGNTIYF.

A word on this clone: The germline gene is not matched at one end of the junction; a read error may be the cause. V usage is TRBV30 and J usage is TRBJ2-3; 11 bases line up with TRBD2. This CDR3 contains 15 residues. Germline assignment: CDR1 GTSNPN and CDR2 SVGIG (reference sequence). The CDR3 reads CAWSLGLADTDAQYF. CDR3 in DNA: TGTGCCTGGAGTCTGGGACTAGCGGACACAGATGCGCAGTATTTT.

V gene TRBV5-5 combines with J gene TRBJ1-5; possible D gene TRBD1, 6 bases. CDR1 is SGHKS and CDR2 is YYEKEE in the germline V gene (reference sequence). This CDR3 has 18 amino acids. Trimming stripped 0 bases from V and 0 bases from J, with 16 bases between. CDR3: CASSLAVTGAYSNQPQHF. CDR3 nucleotides: TGTGCCAGCAGCTTGGCGGTGACAGGCGCTTATAGCAATCAGCCCCAGCATTTT.

The chain links TRBV27 to TRBJ2-3; no reliable D call. This CDR3 comprises 14 residues. Germline V gene data show CDR1 as MNHEY and CDR2 as SMNVEV (reference sequence). V was clipped by 5 bases and J by 2 bases, with 11 bases between them. The CDR3 reads CASSPTRNTDTQYF. The DNA of the CDR3 is TGTGCCAGCAGTCCAACAAGGAACACAGATACGCAGTATTTT.

This sequence joins TRBV15 and TRBJ2-3, with a weak D call TRBD2 (5 bases). This CDR3 region has 18 residues. Germline-derived CDR1 and CDR2 are LNHNV and YYDKDF (reference sequence). Between the trimmed V and J ends, which lost 3 bases and 2 bases, there was a span of 21 bases. For the CDR3, the DNA is TGTGCCACCAGCAGTGGGAGACCGGGCCAAACTTTCACAGATACGCAGTATTTT. It encodes CATSSGRPGQTFTDTQYF.

The rearrangement links TRBV4-3 to TRBJ2-5; D may be TRBD1 (6 bases). The V end was cut by 1 base, the J end by 4 bases, with 13 bases between. The CDR3 has 15 amino acids. Germline V gene sequence: CDR1 LGHNA, CDR2 YSLEER. This chain's CDR3 is CASSQGGQTGETQYF. The CDR3 bases are TGCGCCAGCAGCCAAGGGGGGCAGACGGGAGAGACCCAGTACTTC.

The genes are TRBV9 and TRBJ2-1; a possible D gene is TRBD1 (5 bases). This CDR3 spans 14 amino acids. Deletions cut 0 bases from V and 5 bases from J, with 9 bases between. Germline CDR1 reads SGDLS; CDR2 reads YYNGEE. The CDR3: CASSVVGRNNEQFF. The CDR3 DNA reads TGTGCCAGCAGCGTAGTGGGGCGGAACAATGAGCAGTTCTTC.

The V call is TRBV11-3, the J call TRBJ2-1; possibly TRBD1 for D (7 bases). CDR3 length: 16 amino acids. Per germline, CDR1 SGHNT and CDR2 YENEEA. Trimming removed 5 bases at V and 8 bases at J, with 22 bases between. Here the CDR3 DNA reads TGTGCCAGCAGCCGTTTACGGGGGACAGCGACTTATGAGCAGTTCTTC. This encodes CASSRLRGTATYEQFF.

This clone has a handful of counts. V is TRBV4-1 and J is TRBJ2-5; no clear D gene. Trimming took off 3 bases at V and 2 bases at J, with 13 bases between the two ends. Germline-derived CDR1 and CDR2 are MGHRA and YSYEKL. The CDR3 totals 15 residues. CDR3 sequence: CASSQGLLVQETQYF. The CDR3 region has the DNA TGCGCCAGCAGCCAGGGCCTTTTGGTACAAGAGACCCAGTACTTC.

The V gene is TRBV19, the J gene TRBJ2-1, with 10 bases fitting TRBD1. The CDR3 extends over 19 amino acids. Germline V gene data show CDR1 as LNHDA and CDR2 as SQIVND (reference sequence). V dropped 6 bases and J dropped 2; count of bases not matched to a gene: 16. The CDR3: CASSEILHSGTGAYNEQFF. The CDR3 nucleotides are TGTGCCAGTAGCGAAATCCTCCACTCCGGGACAGGGGCCTACAATGAGCAGTTCTTC.